Listed here are 10 T cell receptor beta chains from one sample, sequenced in a study of T cell clones after liver transplantation (dated by TCRdb to about 2019). Libraries were constructed by the immunoSEQ multiplex PCR assay. TCRdb limited this immuneACCESS table to in-frame rearrangements with V and J called. A share of clones is missing; checked studies link under half to unresolved V genes, and the rest is unexplained. The sample table records around 110,000 clones; 90% of these occur just once. Together, the top ten hold about 0.8% of the sample. Sequencing used CD4+ T cells from blood, obtained 12 months after liver transplant. These receptors all come from a human patient who received a liver transplant. Following transplantation, part of the T cell population may be supplied by the graft donor rather than the patient.

This clone was seen just once. This sequence joins TRBV5-1 and TRBJ2-5, with TRBD2 identical over 12 bases. Germline V gene data show CDR1 as SGHRS and CDR2 as YFSETQ. V lost 4 bases, J lost 5 bases, and 9 bases stayed unmatched. This CDR3 region has 16 residues. This CDR3 reads CASSTGLAGNSETQYF. In nucleotides, the CDR3 is TGCGCCAGCAGCACAGGACTAGCGGGAAATAGCGAGACCCAGTACTTC.

V is TRBV5-1 and J is TRBJ2-6; 14 bases map to TRBD2. V dropped 0 bases and J dropped 6; count of bases not matched to a gene: 11. The germline CDR1 and CDR2 sequences are SGHRS and YFSETQ. This CDR3 has 20 residues. CDR3 nucleotide sequence: TGCGCCAGCAGCTTGGGGCCGACTAGCGGGAGGGCTTTTTCGGCCAACGTCCTGACTTTC. It translates to CASSLGPTSGRAFSANVLTF.

This clone was counted a single time. J is TRBJ1-1 and V is TRBV11-3; D unresolved. The CDR3 spans 13 residues. Trimming pared 1 base from V and 3 bases from J, leaving 6 bases between. CDR1 is SGHNT and CDR2 is YENEEA in the germline V gene. The CDR3: CASSLGPDTEAFF. The CDR3 bases are TGTGCCAGCAGCTTAGGCCCGGACACTGAAGCTTTCTTT. Filled out from reference TRBV11-3 and TRBJ1-1, the complete variable domain reads EAGVVQSPRYKIIEKKQPVAFWCNPISGHNTLYWYLQNLGQGPELLIRYENEEAVDDSQLPKDRFSAERLKGVDSTLKIQPAELGDSAVYLCASSLGPDTEAFFGQGTRLTVV.

The chain joins TRBV19 to TRBJ2-1, with 11 bases identical to TRBD2. Per the germline V gene, CDR1 is LNHDA and CDR2 is SQIVND (reference sequence). The CDR3 length is 15 residues. Trimming cost V 8 bases and J 7 bases; bases outside gene matches: 10. The DNA for the CDR3 is TGTGCCAGTGATCCCGGACTAGCGGGTACGAATGAGCAGTTCTTC. Its translation: CASDPGLAGTNEQFF.

J is TRBJ1-1 and V is TRBV4-3; D is unresolved. In germline, CDR1 is LGHNA, CDR2 YSLEER. The V and J ends lost 2 bases and 7 bases respectively, with 14 bases between them. CDR3 length: 14 amino acids. The CDR3 DNA reads as TGCGCCAGCAGCCAAACCCGCACGACGGATGAAGCTTTCTTT. Translating it yields CASSQTRTTDEAFF.

CDR3 bases: TGTGCTAGTGGTCAGGACAGGACCCCTAAATATTTT. Protein product: CASGQDRTPKYF. J is TRBJ1-3 and V is TRBV12-5; 7 positions match TRBD1. CDR1 and CDR2 from the germline V gene are LGHNT and FRNRAP. V was pared by 5 bases and J by 15 bases, with 10 bases of the junction left unmatched. There are 12 residues in the CDR3.

The J gene is TRBJ1-4, the V gene TRBV27; a possible D gene is TRBD1 (5 bases). The CDR3 covers 16 residues. Trimming stripped 3 bases from V and 6 bases from J, with 17 bases between. Germline values: CDR1 MNHEY, CDR2 SMNVEV (reference sequence). In DNA form, the CDR3 reads TGTGCCAGCAGTTTTTGGCAGGGAAAGGGCTATGAAAAACTGTTTTTT. Translated: CASSFWQGKGYEKLFF.

The V and J genes are TRBV6-5 and TRBJ2-7, with 8 positions matching TRBD2. The CDR3 is 13 residues long. Trimming took 10 bases from V and 0 from J; bases not matched to a gene: 5. Germline V CDR1 and CDR2: MNHEY, SVGAGI. CDR3 nucleotides: TGTGCCACGGGGGGGTCGAGCTCCTACGAGCAGTACTTC. This translates into CATGGSSSYEQYF.

This chain joins TRBV2 and TRBJ2-6; 7 bases align to TRBD2. The CDR3 sequence is 16 residues long. CDR1 and CDR2 (germline): SNHLY, FYNNEI. With V trimmed by 4 bases and J by 5 bases, 8 bases remained unmatched. The CDR3 coding sequence is TGTGCCAGCAGTGTCCTCACTAGCGCTAGGGCCAACGTCCTGACTTTC. Amino acid sequence: CASSVLTSARANVLTF.

The chain employs TRBV28 and TRBJ2-7; unclear D gene. The V gene's germline CDR1 is MDHEN and CDR2 SYDVKM. Trimming shortened V by 2 bases and J by 4 bases, and 9 bases separated the two germline ends. The CDR3 is made up of 13 amino acids. The CDR3 DNA sequence: TGTGCCAGCAGTTTACTAGGGCCTTACGAGCAGTACTTC. This translates into CASSLLGPYEQYF.